These 17 T cell receptor beta chains share one sample of origin, sequenced in a study of response to subunit inactivated influenza vaccine. TCRdb re-called the RT-PCR reads with MiXCR, one entry per CDR3 protein. This sample has about 540,000 distinct CDR3 sequences, with under 30% found just once. These data were also filed under a second study, of T cells expressing NK-cell markers. That source reports: A 5'RACE template switching approach incorporating UMIs was used to make TCR beta cDNA.

Sequenced material: CD4+ T cells sorted from PBMCs, taken 11 to 12 days after vaccination. These receptor sequences come from a man aged 45-65 years who received an inactivated influenza vaccine.

There are a few counts of this clonotype. V and J are TRBV12-3 or TRBV12-4 and TRBJ1-1, with 7 bases lining up with TRBD1. This CDR3 is 16 amino acids long. V was pared by 6 bases and J by 2 bases, with 12 bases of the junction left unmatched. The chain's CDR3 is CASSPAGTVSNTEAFF. Here the CDR3 DNA reads TGTGCCAGCAGCCCGGCCGGGACAGTCTCAAACACTGAAGCTTTCTTT.

This clonotype occurred a few times. The chain is built from TRBV28 and TRBJ2-3, with 13 bases lining up with TRBD2. In germline, CDR1 is MDHEN, CDR2 SYDVKM. The CDR3 has 20 amino acids. Germline trimming cut 6 bases from V and 0 bases from J; bases unmatched to any gene: 15. The CDR3 region has the DNA TGTGCCAGCAGATACACCCTGACTAGCGGGAGGACTACAAGCACAGATACGCAGTATTTT. Its protein is CASRYTLTSGRTTSTDTQYF.

A few counts support this clonotype. One end of the junction does not line up with germline, which may come from a read error. This chain connects TRBV18 to TRBJ2-6, with a weak D call TRBD1 (6 bases). Germline V gene sequence: CDR1 KGHSH, CDR2 LQKENI. The CDR3 totals 17 residues. The CDR3 DNA reads as TGTGCCAGCTCGCCACAGGGACCGGCTGCTGGGGCCAACGTCCTGACTTTC. This gives the protein CASSPQGPAAGANVLTF.

The chain carries TRBV20-1 and TRBJ2-7, with TRBD1 matching over 9 bases. Germline V gene sequence: CDR1 DFQATT, CDR2 SNEGSKA (reference sequence). V was pared by 7 bases and J by 7 bases, with 17 bases of the junction left unmatched. This CDR3 region has 15 residues. The CDR3 nucleotides are TGCAGTGTTATCAGACTAGACAGGGGGAGTTGGGAGCAGTACTTC. Protein: CSVIRLDRGSWEQYF.

This clonotype was counted ten times or more. The chain combines TRBV29-1 with TRBJ2-1; 8 bases match TRBD1. CDR1 and CDR2 from the germline V gene are SQVTM and ANQGSEA. This CDR3 has 15 residues. V was pared by 3 bases and J by 8 bases, with 12 bases of the junction left unmatched. The CDR3 spells CSVDHRGTGVDEQFF. The CDR3 nucleotides read TGCAGCGTTGATCACAGGGGGACGGGAGTGGATGAGCAGTTCTTC.

Only a few counts were recorded for this clonotype. The CDR3 nucleotides are TGTGCCAGCAGCCAAGATGCAGGGCCTCGTACTGAAAAACTGTTTTTT. It codes for CASSQDAGPRTEKLFF. The J gene is TRBJ1-4, the V gene TRBV4-2, with TRBD1 as a possible D gene (5 bases). Germline V gene sequence: CDR1 LGHNA, CDR2 YNFKEQ. With 0 bases removed from V and 7 bases from J, the gap between germline ends came to 15 bases. The CDR3 contains 16 residues.

This clonotype was found a few times. The CDR3 DNA is TGTGCCAGCAGCCCACGATTTAGCGGGAGCTACGAGCAGTACTTC. It encodes CASSPRFSGSYEQYF. The chain has TRBV7-8 and TRBJ2-7, with 9 nucleotides matching TRBD2. Germline CDR1 SGHVS, CDR2 FQNEAQ. J was trimmed by 3 bases and V by 5 bases; bases with no gene match: 8. The CDR3 spans 15 residues.

The DNA for the CDR3 is TGTGCCAGCAGAACAGGGACCTGGGCAGAGACCCAGTACTTC. This codes for CASRTGTWAETQYF. The chain links TRBV6-1 to TRBJ2-5; TRBD1 might be the D (6 bases). Trimming shortened V by 6 bases and J by 4 bases, and 15 bases separated the two germline ends. This CDR3 has 14 residues. Germline V CDR1 and CDR2: MNHNS, SASEGT.

This clonotype has more than one count but fewer than ten. V gene TRBV27 combines with J gene TRBJ2-3; either TRBD1 or TRBD2 may supply D (5 bases each). Trimming took 6 bases from V and 1 from J, leaving 8 bases between them. Germline V CDR1 and CDR2: MNHEY, SMNVEV (reference sequence). The CDR3 is 13 residues long. The chain's CDR3 is CASRRGGTDTQYF. The CDR3, as DNA: TGTGCCAGCAGACGGGGCGGCACAGATACGCAGTATTTT.

This clonotype was counted a few times. The genes are TRBV20-1 and TRBJ1-5; the D gene is possibly TRBD1 (6 bases). Germline CDR1 is DFQATT and CDR2 is SNEGSKA (reference sequence). Trimming removed 1 base at V and 0 bases at J, with 10 bases between. The CDR3 runs to 15 residues. The CDR3 loop is CSARGGQNSNQPQHF. The CDR3 DNA sequence: TGCAGTGCTAGAGGAGGACAGAATAGCAATCAGCCCCAGCATTTT.

This clonotype was picked up a small number of times. CDR3: CASGYRVRGDYGYTF. In nucleotides, the CDR3 is TGTGCCAGCGGTTACAGGGTTCGCGGTGACTATGGCTACACCTTC. The J gene is TRBJ1-2, the V gene TRBV28; D perhaps matches TRBD1 (6 bases). Germline V gene data show CDR1 as MDHEN and CDR2 as SYDVKM. The V and J ends lost 8 bases and 3 bases respectively, with 19 bases between them. The length of the CDR3 is 15 residues.

Written as DNA, the CDR3 is TGTGCCAGCAGCTTGGTGTGGGGGGGTGCTAGCACAGATACGCAGTATTTT. Translating gives CASSLVWGGASTDTQYF. This chain connects TRBV11-2 to TRBJ2-3; 7 nucleotides match TRBD2. CDR1 is SGHAT, CDR2 FQNNGV, per germline. The V and J ends lost 3 bases and 0 bases, in that order; junction bases with no gene match: 9. The CDR3 totals 17 residues.

The chain has TRBV3-1 and TRBJ1-5; D not resolved. The germline CDR1 and CDR2 sequences are LGHDT and YNNKEL (reference sequence). The CDR3 has 14 amino acids. The V end was cut by 4 bases, the J end by 3 bases, with 10 bases between. As DNA, the CDR3 is TGTGCCAGCAGCCCTTCTACCCTCAATCAGCCCCAGCATTTT. This encodes CASSPSTLNQPQHF.

In this sample, this clonotype turned up many times. V usage is TRBV12-3 or TRBV12-4 and J usage is TRBJ2-3; perhaps D is TRBD1 or TRBD2 (5 bases each). V lost 1 base to trimming and J lost 5 bases, with 16 bases between them. This CDR3 has 16 amino acids. The CDR3, as DNA: TGTGCCAGCAGTTTAGGTGGACCGGGACGCGGAGATACGCAGTATTTT. Protein sequence: CASSLGGPGRGDTQYF.

This chain connects TRBV5-1 to TRBJ1-1; no definite D call. Per germline, CDR1 SGHRS and CDR2 YFSETQ. The CDR3 is made up of 13 amino acids. V was cut by 5 bases and J by 1 base, with 9 bases left in between. The CDR3 DNA reads TGCGCCAGCAGGGCGGCCGAGAACACTGAAGCTTTCTTT. Its protein product is CASRAAENTEAFF. Full variable domain (remainder filled in from reference TRBV5-1 and TRBJ1-1): KAGVTQTPRYLIKTRGQQVTLSCSPISGHRSVSWYQQTPGQGLQFLFEYFSETQRNKGNFPGRFSGRQFSNSRSEMNVSTLELGDSALYLCASRAAENTEAFFGQGTRLTVV.

The chain carries TRBV11-2 and TRBJ2-1; D unresolved. The CDR3 consists of 14 residues. Germline assignment: CDR1 SGHAT and CDR2 FQNNGV. Trimming shortened V by 6 bases and J by 2 bases, and 11 bases separated the two germline ends. CDR3 amino acids: CASRNTGAYNEQFF. CDR3 nucleotide sequence: TGTGCCAGCAGGAACACGGGCGCCTACAATGAGCAGTTCTTC. The full variable domain, completed using reference TRBV11-2 and TRBJ2-1, is EAGVAQSPRYKIIEKRQSVAFWCNPISGHATLYWYQQILGQGPKLLIQFQNNGVVDDSQLPKDRFSAERLKGVDSTLKIQPAKLEDSAVYLCASRNTGAYNEQFFGPGTRLTVL.

V gene TRBV11-1 combines with J gene TRBJ2-1, with 11 bases identical to TRBD1. From germline, CDR1 is SGHAT and CDR2 FQDESV (reference sequence). The CDR3 covers 16 residues. J lost 4 bases, V lost 4 bases, and 6 bases had no gene match. CDR3 coding DNA: TGTGCCAGCAGCTCGTTGGACAGGGGGCGATACAATGAGCAGTTCTTC. Translating gives CASSSLDRGRYNEQFF.